This TCR beta chain was recovered during a study of blood T cell repertoires in COVID-19 (dated by TCRdb to the early 2020s). For the wider study: Collaborator samples came from the United States, Italy and Spain and covered acute and convalescent phases of COVID-19. Nearly every sample came with metadata listing a de-identified subject ID, COVID-19 status, age in years and sex. Samples were obtained from the ongoing ImmuneRACE study (first 160 participants) and from some 1,300 subjects provided by 6 global collaborators. Where available, HLA class I and class II types were taken from metadata supplied by the sample provider and were not determined by assay-based typing. The repertoires were made available in a free public database intended to serve as a resource for research on the immune response to SARS-CoV-2. The dataset comprised deeply sampled blood TCRbeta repertoires from subjects exposed to, actively infected with, or recovered from COVID-19. The material from the prospective study consisted of cDNA or gDNA derived from T cells, B-cell-depleted T cells, or PBMCs.

About this clone: Its target antigen remains unknown. No quality values exist for individual bases; no much larger clone is one base distant.

Whole blood was collected in K2EDTA tubes by collaborating institutions according to the institutions' own protocols. For TCRbeta analysis, collaborator samples were shipped as frozen whole blood, as isolated PBMCs, or as DNA extracted from either sample type. From the cysteine up to the phenylalanine, the CDR3 has a length of 14 residues. The CDR3 DNA has 42 bases and is translated from base 1. V and J are truncated by 7 bases and 5 bases respectively, leaving an intervening sequence of 14 bases. From a lookup of the germline V gene, CDR1 and CDR2 are MNHEY and SVGAGI. Broader findings and caveats from the paper: How much clinical and demographic metadata was included differed by source and by participant, and the metadata was provided uncurated.

The immunoSEQ Assay, a bias-controlled multiplex PCR, was used to amplify TCRbeta CDR3 regions from genomic DNA. The paper's data handling went like this. Nucleated cell counts per sample were estimated from amplification of reference gene primers within the assay. To quantify the absolute abundance of each unique TCRbeta CDR3 rearrangement, sequence reads were collapsed and filtered. For each sample, productive Simpson clonality was calculated as the square root of Simpson's diversity index over productive rearrangements. In TCRdb, the immuneACCESS table is reduced to in-frame sequences with V and J assigned. These tables do not hold every clone; where another copy was compared, an unresolved V gene accounts for under half, and the others remain unexplained. That table gives V, J and clone size, and the DNA gave D and trimming. This sample is represented by about 81,000 clones; about four fifths of them were singletons. Approximately 7% of the sample is taken by the ten largest.

The sequencing sample was made of peripheral blood. The receptor was derived from a human donor in a cohort sampled during active COVID-19. The rearrangement joined TRBV6-5 to TRBJ2-2; 5 matching bases give a weak D call of TRBD1. Here is the DNA: TGTGCCAGCATTAACCAGGGTTGGACCGGGGAGCTGTTTTTT. This yields the protein CASINQGWTGELFF.